Sequencing of this T cell receptor (beta chain) was carried out in a study of T-cell reconstitution after alpha-beta-depleted transplantation in children. A TCRbeta library incorporating unique molecular identifiers was prepared. TCRdb passed the PCR reads through MiXCR, listing each CDR3 protein once. The table has about 400,000 distinct CDR3 sequences, over 20% seen once. This clonotype was counted many times. V lost 4 bases and J 2 bases, leaving 14 bases between the germline ends. The length of the CDR3 is 14 residues. Germline V gene data show CDR1 as DFQATT and CDR2 as SNEGSKA (reference sequence).

Sequencing used PBMCs from the stem cell graft donor, obtained from the stem cell graft. The chain employs TRBV20-1 and TRBJ1-1; possible D gene TRBD1, 6 bases. The receptor was isolated from a human donor who donated a stem cell graft to a child with acute myeloid leukemia. The CDR3 bases are TGCAGTGCTAACTGGGGGGGCGCCAACACTGAAGCTTTCTTT. Encoded protein: CSANWGGANTEAFF.